The 26 T cell receptor beta chains in this list originate from one sample, sequenced in a study of shared clonotypes between healthy human individuals. Repertoires were generated with immunoSEQ multiplex PCR, while TCRdb's copy carries only in-frame clones and drops some. The sample records about 1,500,000 clones, roughly 95% being singletons. The specimen was naive CD4+ T cells sorted from blood. Stated subset: CD45RA+ positively selected. The receptors come from a man aged 25-45 years in good health.

This sequence joins TRBV7-8 and TRBJ2-1, with TRBD2 matching over 15 bases. Losses at the gene ends were 5 bases for V and 9 bases for J; bases not matched to a gene: 2. This CDR3 region has 14 residues. Per germline, CDR1 SGHVS and CDR2 FQNEAQ. The CDR3 sequence: CASSRTSGRGEQFF. In nucleotides, the CDR3 is TGTGCCAGCAGCCGGACTAGCGGGAGGGGTGAGCAGTTCTTC. Complete variable domain (other parts from reference TRBV7-8 and TRBJ2-1): GAGVSQSPRYKVAKRGQDVALRCDPISGHVSLFWYQQALGQGPEFLTYFQNEAQLDKSGLPSDRFFAERPEGSVSTLKIQRTQQEDSAVYLCASSRTSGRGEQFFGPGTRLTVL.

On this clone: Other DNA variants within this sample encode the same CDR3. This chain connects TRBV11-3 to TRBJ2-7; D is unclear. The V end lost 1 base, the J end lost 7 bases, and 8 bases lay between the germline ends. Germline V gene data show CDR1 as SGHNT and CDR2 as YENEEA. This CDR3 contains 12 residues. The CDR3 loop is CASSLGLGEQYF. In DNA, the CDR3 is TGTGCCAGCAGCTTAGGGCTGGGTGAGCAGTACTTC.

This chain uses TRBV11-2 with TRBJ1-1, with D unresolved. CDR3 length: 18 amino acids. Per the germline V gene, CDR1 is SGHAT and CDR2 is FQNNGV. V shed 6 bases and J shed 0 bases, with 23 bases lying between them. This CDR3 is CASRLSFRKASMNTEAFF. The CDR3 DNA reads as TGTGCCAGCAGATTAAGCTTTAGAAAAGCCTCCATGAACACTGAAGCTTTCTTT. Based on the CDR3 plus reference TRBV11-2 and TRBJ1-1, the full variable domain is EAGVAQSPRYKIIEKRQSVAFWCNPISGHATLYWYQQILGQGPKLLIQFQNNGVVDDSQLPKDRFSAERLKGVDSTLKIQPAKLEDSAVYLCASRLSFRKASMNTEAFFGQGTRLTVV.

The chain employs TRBV5-4 and TRBJ2-3; 7 nucleotides agree with TRBD2. The V gene's germline CDR1 is SGHNT and CDR2 YYREEE (reference sequence). V lost 4 bases to trimming and J lost 2 bases; unmatched junction nucleotides: 10. This CDR3 has 16 residues. This CDR3 reads CASSKEAGSSTDTQYF. Written as DNA, the CDR3 is TGTGCCAGCAGCAAAGAAGCGGGATCCTCCACAGATACGCAGTATTTT.

This chain joins TRBV10-1 and TRBJ2-7; maybe TRBD2 (5 bases). With 2 bases removed from V and 2 bases from J, the gap between germline ends came to 10 bases. Germline V lookup: CDR1 WNHNN, CDR2 SYGVQD (reference sequence). CDR3 size: 14 residues. CDR3 DNA sequence: TGCGCCAGCAGTGAGGCGGGTATACCCTACGAGCAGTACTTC. Its translation is CASSEAGIPYEQYF.

The chain joins TRBV30 to TRBJ2-5, with 10 positions matching TRBD2. This CDR3 region has 14 residues. The germline gives CDR1 GTSNPN, CDR2 SVGIG (reference sequence). J was trimmed by 4 bases and V by 4 bases; bases with no gene match: 6. The CDR3 loop reads CAWNPSGRRETQYF. The CDR3 DNA reads as TGTGCCTGGAATCCTAGCGGGAGAAGAGAGACCCAGTACTTC.

CDR3 in amino acids: CASSLYSSNTEAFF. The CDR3, as DNA: TGTGCCAGCAGCCTGTACAGTTCGAACACTGAAGCTTTCTTT. The chain uses TRBV2 and TRBJ1-1; D is unclear. Germline CDR1 is SNHLY and CDR2 is FYNNEI. This CDR3 region has 14 residues. The V end lost 6 bases, the J end lost 1 base, and 12 bases lay between the germline ends.

The chain combines TRBV5-6 with TRBJ1-5; D is unclear. CDR3 size: 13 residues. V lost 4 bases, J lost 4 bases, and 9 bases lay in between. Per germline, CDR1 SGHDT and CDR2 YYEEEE. The CDR3 DNA reads TGTGCCAGCAGCCTCGGACCTAATCAGCCCCAGCATTTT. Amino acid sequence: CASSLGPNQPQHF.

As to this clone: The same CDR3 can be traced to other DNA sequences in this sample. The chain employs TRBV18 and TRBJ1-3; 7 bases match TRBD1. Losses at the gene ends were 2 bases for V and 3 bases for J; bases not matched to a gene: 4. The CDR3 extends over 15 amino acids. The germline V gene encodes CDR1 KGHSH and CDR2 LQKENI. CDR3 DNA sequence: TGTGCCAGCTCACCAAGCCGGGACAGTGGAAACACCATATATTTT. Its translation: CASSPSRDSGNTIYF. Using reference TRBV18 and TRBJ1-3 for the parts outside the CDR3, the full variable domain is NAGVMQNPRHLVRRRGQEARLRCSPMKGHSHVYWYRQLPEEGLKFMVYLQKENIIDESGMPKERFSAEFPKEGPSILRIQQVVRGDSAAYFCASSPSRDSGNTIYFGEGSWLTVV.

A note on this clone: The same CDR3 is also encoded by other DNA sequences in this sample. The chain recombines TRBV20-1 with TRBJ2-3; D remains unclear. Germline CDR1 is DFQATT and CDR2 is SNEGSKA (reference sequence). V lost 6 bases and J 3 bases, leaving 4 bases between the germline ends. This CDR3 has 10 residues. The CDR3 DNA follows: TGCAGTGCGAAGACAGATACGCAGTATTTT. Protein sequence: CSAKTDTQYF.

The chain combines TRBV27 with TRBJ2-7; tentatively, D is TRBD1 (6 bases). CDR1 and CDR2 from the germline V gene are MNHEY and SMNVEV (reference sequence). The V end was cut by 6 bases, the J end by 1 base, with 16 bases between. The CDR3 consists of 15 residues. CDR3 sequence: CASSLVPGVSYEQYF. For the CDR3, the DNA is TGTGCCAGCAGCCTCGTTCCAGGGGTATCCTACGAGCAGTACTTC.

With regard to this clone: At the DNA level, this CDR3 is encoded by other sequences in the same sample as well. The chain links TRBV7-9 to TRBJ2-2; TRBD2 matches at 7 bases. J was trimmed by 5 bases and V by 4 bases; bases with no gene match: 7. Germline values: CDR1 SEHNR, CDR2 FQNEAQ (reference sequence). This CDR3 is built from 15 residues. CDR3 bases: TGTGCCAGCAGCTCCTCGGGGGGTGGAACCGGGGAGCTGTTTTTT. Residues: CASSSSGGGTGELFF. Together with reference TRBV7-9 and TRBJ2-2, the CDR3 gives the full variable domain: DTGVSQNPRHKITKRGQNVTFRCDPISEHNRLYWYRQTLGQGPEFLTYFQNEAQLEKSRLLSDRFSAERPKGSFSTLEIQRTEQGDSAMYLCASSSSGGGTGELFFGEGSRLTVL.

The rearrangement uses TRBV12-5 and TRBJ1-2; D call uncertain. Germline assignment: CDR1 LGHNT and CDR2 FRNRAP. V dropped 0 bases and J dropped 2 bases, with 16 bases sitting between them. This CDR3 has 17 amino acids. The CDR3 reads CASGLVPNLKSNYGYTF. In DNA, the CDR3 is TGTGCTAGTGGTTTGGTGCCTAACCTGAAGTCGAACTATGGCTACACCTTC. Combining the CDR3 with reference TRBV12-5 and TRBJ1-2 gives the whole variable domain DARVTQTPRHKVTEMGQEVTMRCQPILGHNTVFWYRQTMMQGLELLAYFRNRAPLDDSGMPKDRFSAEMPDATLATLKIQPSEPRDSAVYFCASGLVPNLKSNYGYTFGSGTRLTVV.

A single count supports this clone. The chain combines TRBV6-5 with TRBJ2-3; possible D gene TRBD2, 7 bases. This CDR3 spans 16 amino acids. Trimming stripped 3 bases from V and 1 base from J, with 14 bases between. CDR1 is MNHEY, CDR2 SVGAGI, per germline. The CDR3 spells CASSYWRGPGTDTQYF. The CDR3 DNA reads TGTGCCAGCAGTTATTGGCGGGGGCCAGGCACAGATACGCAGTATTTT.

The chain couples TRBV7-8 to TRBJ2-7; 12 bases agree with TRBD2. The ends lost 6 bases at V and 2 bases at J; junction bases unmatched: 8. Germline V gives CDR1 SGHVS, CDR2 FQNEAQ. The CDR3 length is 16 residues. CDR3 loop: CASSPNTSGRTYEQYF. DNA of the CDR3: TGTGCCAGCAGTCCTAACACTAGCGGGAGGACCTACGAGCAGTACTTC. Full variable domain (remainder filled in from reference TRBV7-8 and TRBJ2-7): GAGVSQSPRYKVAKRGQDVALRCDPISGHVSLFWYQQALGQGPEFLTYFQNEAQLDKSGLPSDRFFAERPEGSVSTLKIQRTQQEDSAVYLCASSPNTSGRTYEQYFGPGTRLTVT.

V is TRBV11-2 and J is TRBJ2-7; TRBD1 matches 7 bases. Germline V lookup: CDR1 SGHAT, CDR2 FQNNGV. The CDR3 contains 16 residues. V was clipped by 3 bases and J by 2 bases; unmatched bases: 10. The CDR3 spells CASSLARDRTPYEQYF. In nucleotides, the CDR3 is TGTGCCAGCAGCTTGGCCCGGGACAGAACACCCTACGAGCAGTACTTC.

This clone was found once. This CDR3 reads CASSITGTSGNEQFF. The CDR3 region has the DNA TGCGCCAGCAGCATTACCGGGACTAGTGGGAATGAGCAGTTCTTC. This chain uses TRBV5-1 with TRBJ2-1; 8 positions match TRBD2. V lost 4 bases to trimming and J lost 7 bases; unmatched junction nucleotides: 10. Germline CDR1 SGHRS, CDR2 YFSETQ. This CDR3 spans 15 amino acids.

The V and J genes are TRBV7-8 and TRBJ2-1, with 11 bases matching TRBD2. Trimming took 6 bases from V and 0 from J; bases not matched to a gene: 4. The germline gives CDR1 SGHVS, CDR2 FQNEAQ. The CDR3 is 16 amino acids. CDR3 DNA: TGTGCCAGCAGACGCACTAGCGGGAGCTCCTACAATGAGCAGTTCTTC. It translates to CASRRTSGSSYNEQFF.

The chain links TRBV28 to TRBJ1-3; D possibly corresponds to TRBD1 (5 bases). CDR3 size: 16 residues. V was cut by 0 bases and J by 2 bases, with 11 bases left in between. Germline-derived CDR1 and CDR2 are MDHEN and SYDVKM. The DNA for the CDR3 is TGTGCCAGCAGTTTATGGGGGGGGACGGCTGGAAACACCATATATTTT. Translating gives CASSLWGGTAGNTIYF. The full variable domain, its missing parts supplied by reference TRBV28 and TRBJ1-3, is DVKVTQSSRYLVKRTGEKVFLECVQDMDHENMFWYRQDPGLGLRLIYFSYDVKMKEKGDIPEGYSVSREKKERFSLILESASTNQTSMYLCASSLWGGTAGNTIYFGEGSWLTVV.

The gene calls are TRBV18 and TRBJ1-1; weak D call: TRBD1 (6 bases). Germline V gene sequence: CDR1 KGHSH, CDR2 LQKENI. The CDR3 runs 16 residues. Between the trimmed V and J ends, which lost 3 bases and 0 bases, there was a span of 14 bases. CDR3 residues: CASSPRDTGLNTEAFF. DNA of the CDR3: TGTGCCAGCTCACCTCGGGACACGGGTTTGAACACTGAAGCTTTCTTT.

This clone was observed once. The CDR3 protein is CASSTRPGQQETQYF. The CDR3 coding sequence is TGTGCCAGCAGCACCCGCCCGGGACAGCAAGAGACCCAGTACTTC. The chain combines TRBV7-3 with TRBJ2-5; 7 nucleotides align to TRBD1. The junction had 8 bases not matched to a gene; V was cut back by 5 bases and J by 2 bases. CDR1 SGHTA and CDR2 FQGTGA come from the germline V gene. The CDR3 contains 15 residues.

The chain carries TRBV5-1 and TRBJ1-1; weak D call: TRBD1 (5 bases). Trimming took 4 bases from V and 1 from J, leaving 14 bases between them. This CDR3 spans 15 amino acids. Germline V gene lookup returns CDR1 SGHRS and CDR2 YFSETQ. CDR3: CASSPVGPSNTEAFF. For the CDR3, the DNA is TGCGCCAGCAGCCCAGTGGGGCCTTCGAACACTGAAGCTTTCTTT.

This chain links TRBV6-6 with TRBJ2-4; D remains unclear. Trimming cost V 4 bases and J 0 bases, with 13 bases left between them. Germline V gene sequence: CDR1 MNHNY, CDR2 SVGAGI (reference sequence). The CDR3 has 16 residues. The CDR3 DNA sequence: TGTGCCAGCAGTTCGCTAAATCTTTCAGCCAAAAACATTCAGTACTTC. It encodes CASSSLNLSAKNIQYF.

The rearrangement links TRBV29-1 to TRBJ2-3; D unresolved. CDR1 is SQVTM and CDR2 is ANQGSEA in the germline V gene. V shed 6 bases and J shed 2 bases, with 6 bases lying between them. This CDR3 region has 11 residues. CDR3: CSVQNTDTQYF. The CDR3 coding sequence is TGCAGCGTACAGAACACAGATACGCAGTATTTT.

The chain employs TRBV4-2 and TRBJ2-1; the match to TRBD2 covers 10 bases. The J segment lost 5 bases and the V segment lost 4 bases, leaving 11 bases of the junction unmatched. Germline V CDR1 and CDR2: LGHNA, YNFKEQ. The CDR3 contains 17 residues. The CDR3 DNA sequence: TGTGCCAGCAGCCGGGCCGAGGGTAGCGGGGGGAACAATGAGCAGTTCTTC. Translating gives CASSRAEGSGGNNEQFF.

This chain links TRBV10-3 with TRBJ2-1; no firm D call. Germline-derived CDR1 and CDR2 are ENHRY and SYGVKD. The CDR3 is made up of 16 amino acids. V was pared by 3 bases and J by 0 bases, with 12 bases between. The CDR3 spells CAISEGRLSSYNEQFF. As DNA, the CDR3 is TGTGCCATCAGTGAAGGTAGGCTTAGCTCCTACAATGAGCAGTTCTTC.